This is a list of T cell receptor beta chains from one sample in a study of CD8 T cells in ankylosing spondylitis. TCRdb called the 5' RACE reads again in MiXCR, with one record for every CDR3 protein. In the table there are about 220,000 distinct CDR3 sequences, around 20% of which are singletons. Input material: blood, either unsorted or a sorted T cell fraction (not recorded which). The receptors shown here come from a male donor with ankylosing spondylitis. CDR3s include the opening cysteine and the closing phenylalanine or tryptophan. Each record gives: clone size, D gene, J gene, V gene, CDR3 protein, CDR3 DNA. The D gene is left open where the match is weak. Clone size is not always given. Where it is, it says once, few, many or a class for expanded clones.

>-|TRBD1|TRBJ2-3|TRBV2
CASSVRQGTDTQYF
TGTGCCAGCAGTGTTAGACAGGGGACAGATACGCAGTATTTT
>-|-|TRBJ2-1|TRBV4-3
CASSQDRGDNEQFF
TGCGCCAGCAGCCAAGACCGGGGAGACAATGAGCAGTTCTTC
>-|-|TRBJ2-2|TRBV20-1
CSASDSAGYTGELFF
TGCAGTGCTAGTGACAGTGCGGGATACACCGGGGAGCTGTTTTTT
>few|-|TRBJ2-7|TRBV10-3
CAISDPRTAYEQYF
TGTGCCATCAGTGATCCCCGGACGGCCTACGAGCAGTACTTC
>-|-|TRBJ2-1|TRBV14
CASTQKGGGFNEQFF
TGTGCCAGCACCCAAAAGGGGGGGGGGTTCAATGAGCAGTTCTTC
>-|-|TRBJ1-1|TRBV12-3/TRBV12-4
CASTTYQGLNTEAFF
TGTGCCAGCACCACCTACCAGGGGCTGAACACTGAAGCTTTCTTT
>many|-|TRBJ1-1|TRBV6-6
CASSPGRNTEAFF
TGTGCCAGCAGTCCGGGTAGGAACACTGAAGCTTTCTTT
>-|-|TRBJ2-2|TRBV9
CASNLSTSWAPGSCFF
-
>few|-|TRBJ2-2|TRBV20-1
CSARGHRNTGELFF
TGCAGTGCTAGAGGTCACCGGAACACCGGGGAGCTGTTTTTT
>once|-|TRBJ2-7|TRBV30
CAWTTTVGGHNYEQYF
TGTGCCTGGACTACAACCGTTGGGGGACACAACTACGAGCAGTACTTC
>many|-|TRBJ1-1|TRBV4-1
CASSQDRGTMNTEAFF
TGCGCCAGCAGCCAAGATCGGGGAACCATGAACACTGAAGCTTTCTTT
>few|-|TRBJ1-2|TRBV5-1
CASQWDGYTF
TGCGCCAGCCAGTGGGATGGCTACACCTTC
>-|-|TRBJ1-1|TRBV6-2/TRBV6-3
CASSPGGGLNTEAFF
TGTGCCAGCAGCCCCGGGGGGGGGTTGAACACTGAAGCTTTCTTT
>-|-|TRBJ2-5|TRBV12-3/TRBV12-4
CASSFRQDHGGTQYF
TGTGCCAGCAGTTTTAGACAGGATCATGGAGGGACCCAGTACTTC
>few|-|TRBJ2-2|TRBV6-4
CASSDSIHTGELFF
TGTGCCAGCAGTGACTCGATCCACACCGGGGAGCTGTTTTTT
>-|-|TRBJ1-5|TRBV3-1
CASSQGYYSNQPQHF
TGTGCCAGCAGCCAAGGTTATTATAGCAATCAGCCCCAGCATTTT
>few|TRBD1|TRBJ2-1|TRBV28
CASSSPQGGYNEQFF
TGTGCCAGCAGTTCCCCACAGGGGGGTTACAATGAGCAGTTCTTC
>few|-|TRBJ2-1|TRBV19
CASSIGPINEQFF
TGTGCCAGTAGTATAGGACCGATCAATGAGCAGTTCTTC
>few|-|TRBJ2-1|TRBV9
CASSVYEDTEVNEQFF
TGTGCCAGCAGCGTTTATGAGGACACCGAGGTTAATGAGCAGTTCTTC
>many|-|TRBJ1-1|TRBV29-1
CSVEEGGNTEAFF
TGCAGCGTTGAGGAGGGGGGGAACACTGAAGCTTTCTTT
>-|TRBD1|TRBJ2-7|TRBV6-5
CASSYGQGSYEQYF
TGTGCCAGCAGTTACGGACAGGGGTCCTACGAGCAGTACTTC
>few|-|TRBJ2-7|TRBV29-1
CSVLGGASGIEQYF
TGCAGCGTGCTAGGAGGGGCTTCTGGTATCGAGCAGTACTTC
>few|-|TRBJ2-1|TRBV4-1
CASSQTRSDYFDEQFF
TGCGCCAGCAGCCAAACTCGTTCGGACTACTTCGATGAGCAGTTCTTC
>-|TRBD2|TRBJ2-1|TRBV20-1
CSARDRLAGMYEQFF
TGCAGTGCTAGAGATCGGCTAGCGGGGATGTATGAGCAGTTCTTC
>few|-|TRBJ2-5|TRBV28
CASRPQRTPKETQYF
TGTGCCAGCAGACCACAACGGACACCTAAAGAGACCCAGTACTTC
>-|-|TRBJ2-4|TRBV29-1
CSVQGLAKNIQYF
TGCAGCGTTCAGGGACTAGCCAAAAACATTCAGTACTTC
>few|-|TRBJ1-6|TRBV3-1
CASSPSLFGGDNSPLHF
TGTGCCAGCAGCCCCTCCCTCTTTGGGGGGGATAATTCACCCCTCCACTTT